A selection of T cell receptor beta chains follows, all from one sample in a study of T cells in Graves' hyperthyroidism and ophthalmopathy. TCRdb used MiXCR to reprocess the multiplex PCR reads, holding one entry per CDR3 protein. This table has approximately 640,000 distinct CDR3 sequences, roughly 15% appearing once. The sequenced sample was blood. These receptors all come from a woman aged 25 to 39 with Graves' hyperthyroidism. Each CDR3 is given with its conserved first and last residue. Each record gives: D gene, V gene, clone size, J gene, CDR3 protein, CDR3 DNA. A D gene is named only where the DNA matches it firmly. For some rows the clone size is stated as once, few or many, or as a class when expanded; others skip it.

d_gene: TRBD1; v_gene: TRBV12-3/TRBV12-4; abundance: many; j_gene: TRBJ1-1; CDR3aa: CASSPPTSGQGAWEAFF; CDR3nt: TGTGCCAGCAGCCCCCCTACGTCGGGACAGGGGGCGTGGGAAGCTTTCTTT
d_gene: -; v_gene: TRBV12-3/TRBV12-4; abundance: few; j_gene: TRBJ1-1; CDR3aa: CASSSWGDSNTEAFF; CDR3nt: TGTGCCAGCAGCTCCTGGGGCGACTCGAACACTGAAGCTTTCTTT
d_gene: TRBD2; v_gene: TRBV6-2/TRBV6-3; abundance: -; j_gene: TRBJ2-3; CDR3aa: CASIQSSGGSDTQYF; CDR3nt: TGTGCCAGCATTCAATCTAGCGGGGGCTCAGATACGCAGTATTTT
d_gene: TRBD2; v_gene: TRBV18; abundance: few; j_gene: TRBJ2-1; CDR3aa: CASSLLVGLLNEQFF; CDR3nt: TGTGCCAGCTCACTTCTCGTGGGACTACTGAATGAGCAGTTCTTC
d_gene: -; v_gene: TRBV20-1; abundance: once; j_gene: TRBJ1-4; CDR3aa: CSAGPGGGEKLFF; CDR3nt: TGCAGTGCTGGCCCCGGGGGGGGTGAAAAACTGTTTTTT
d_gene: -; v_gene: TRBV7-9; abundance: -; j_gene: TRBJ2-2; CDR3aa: CASVGSTGELFF; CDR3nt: TGTGCCAGCGTCGGCTCGACCGGGGAGCTGTTTTTT
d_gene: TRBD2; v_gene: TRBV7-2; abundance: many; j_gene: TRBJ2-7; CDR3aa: CASSFLAGTYEQYF; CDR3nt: TGTGCCAGCAGCTTCCTAGCGGGGACCTACGAGCAGTACTTC
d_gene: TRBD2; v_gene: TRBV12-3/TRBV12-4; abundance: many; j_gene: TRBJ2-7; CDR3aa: CASRLAGANSYEQYF; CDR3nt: TGTGCCAGCAGACTAGCGGGAGCTAACTCCTACGAGCAGTACTTC
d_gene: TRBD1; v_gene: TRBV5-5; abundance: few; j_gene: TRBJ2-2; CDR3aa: CASSKGGLTGGTGELFF; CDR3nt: TGTGCCAGCAGCAAAGGAGGCCTGACAGGGGGCACCGGGGAGCTGTTTTTT
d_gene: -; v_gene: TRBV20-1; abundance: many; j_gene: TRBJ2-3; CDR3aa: CSARDNVDTQYF; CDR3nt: TGCAGTGCTAGGGACAACGTCGATACGCAGTATTTT
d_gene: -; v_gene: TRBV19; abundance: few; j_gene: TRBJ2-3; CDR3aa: CASGGRIADTQYF; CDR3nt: TGTGCCAGTGGTGGCAGGATCGCGGATACGCAGTATTTT
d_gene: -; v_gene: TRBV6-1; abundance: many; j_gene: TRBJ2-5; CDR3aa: CASSEASTTETQYF; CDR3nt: TGTGCCAGCAGTGAAGCTTCGACCACGGAGACCCAGTACTTC
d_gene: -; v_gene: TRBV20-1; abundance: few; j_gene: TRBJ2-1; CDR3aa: CSALIFNEQFF; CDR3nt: TGCAGTGCTTTGATTTTCAATGAGCAGTTCTTC
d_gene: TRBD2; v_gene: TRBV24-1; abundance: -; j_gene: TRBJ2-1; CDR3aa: CATRGAGGGDNEQFF; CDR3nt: TGTGCCACCCGGGGGGCCGGCGGGGGGGACAATGAGCAGTTCTTC
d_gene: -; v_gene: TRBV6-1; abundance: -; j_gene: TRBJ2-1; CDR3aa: CASRYSSYNEQFF; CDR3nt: TGTGCCAGCCGCTATAGCTCCTACAATGAGCAGTTCTTC
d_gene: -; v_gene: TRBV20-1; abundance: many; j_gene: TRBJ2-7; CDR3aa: CSSPSRGVSYEQYF; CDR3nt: TGCAGCTCCCCAAGTAGGGGGGTTTCCTACGAGCAGTACTTC
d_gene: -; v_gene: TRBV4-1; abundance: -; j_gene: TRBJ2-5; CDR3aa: CASSLGRVETQETQYF; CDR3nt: TGCGCCAGCAGCCTCGGGAGAGTGGAGACCCAAGAGACCCAGTACTTC
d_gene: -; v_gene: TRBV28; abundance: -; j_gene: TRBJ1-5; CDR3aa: CASAGGAGGPQHF; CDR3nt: TGTGCCAGCGCGGGGGGGGCCGGTGGGCCCCAGCATTTT
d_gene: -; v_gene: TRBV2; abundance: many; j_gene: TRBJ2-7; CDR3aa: CASSYSGVYEQYF; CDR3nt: TGTGCCAGCAGTTATTCAGGGGTATACGAGCAGTACTTC
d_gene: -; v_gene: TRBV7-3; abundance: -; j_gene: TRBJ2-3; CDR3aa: CASSLNRLPQDTQYF; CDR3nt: TGTGCCAGCAGCTTAAATCGGCTCCCCCAAGATACGCAGTATTTT
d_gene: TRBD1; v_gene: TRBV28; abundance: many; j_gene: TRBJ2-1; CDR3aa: CASTIKGAGYNEQFF; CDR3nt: TGTGCCAGCACCATAAAGGGGGCAGGATACAATGAGCAGTTCTTC
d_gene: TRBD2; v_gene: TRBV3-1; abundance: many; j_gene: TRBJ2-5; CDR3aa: CASSQDLPMSSGGQYF; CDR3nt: TGTGCCAGCAGCCAAGATCTCCCAATGTCTAGCGGGGGCCAGTACTTC
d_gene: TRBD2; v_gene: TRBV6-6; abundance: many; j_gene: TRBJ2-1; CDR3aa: CASSYSPSGRYEQFF; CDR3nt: TGTGCCAGCAGTTACTCGCCTAGCGGGAGGTATGAGCAGTTCTTC
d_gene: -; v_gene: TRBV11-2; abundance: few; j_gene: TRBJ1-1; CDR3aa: CASSLGLSGPEAFF; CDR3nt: TGTGCCAGCAGCTTAGGACTCTCGGGGCCTGAAGCTTTCTTT
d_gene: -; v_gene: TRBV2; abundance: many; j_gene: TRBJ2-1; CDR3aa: CASRVGRGDEQFF; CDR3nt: TGTGCCAGCAGGGTCGGGAGAGGAGATGAGCAGTTCTTC
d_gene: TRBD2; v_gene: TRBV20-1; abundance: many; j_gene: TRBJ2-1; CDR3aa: CSARVGLASYNEQFF; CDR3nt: TGCAGTGCTAGAGTGGGACTAGCTAGTTACAATGAGCAGTTCTTC
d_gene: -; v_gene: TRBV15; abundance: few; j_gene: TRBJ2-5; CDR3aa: CATSRDLGLGTQYF; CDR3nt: TGTGCCACCAGCAGAGATTTGGGGCTAGGGACCCAGTACTTC
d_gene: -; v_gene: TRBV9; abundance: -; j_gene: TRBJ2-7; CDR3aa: CASSPDSRSSTYEQYF; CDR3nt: TGTGCCAGCAGCCCCGACTCCAGGAGCAGTACCTACGAGCAGTACTTC
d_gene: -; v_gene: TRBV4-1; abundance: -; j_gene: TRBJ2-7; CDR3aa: CASSQVWDYEQYF; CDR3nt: TGCGCCAGCAGCCAAGTGTGGGACTACGAGCAGTACTTC
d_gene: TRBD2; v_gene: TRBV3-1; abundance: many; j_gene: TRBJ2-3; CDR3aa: CASSQDALAGATQYF; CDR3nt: TGTGCCAGCAGCCAAGATGCGCTAGCGGGAGCTACGCAGTATTTT
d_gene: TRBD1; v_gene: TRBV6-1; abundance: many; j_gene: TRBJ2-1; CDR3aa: CASTPVPPGQNNEQFF; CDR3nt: TGTGCCAGCACTCCCGTCCCCCCGGGACAGAACAATGAGCAGTTCTTC
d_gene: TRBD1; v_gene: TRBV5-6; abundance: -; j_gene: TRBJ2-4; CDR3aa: CASNLQGARTKNIQYF; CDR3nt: TGTGCCAGCAACCTCCAGGGGGCGCGGACCAAAAACATTCAGTACTTC
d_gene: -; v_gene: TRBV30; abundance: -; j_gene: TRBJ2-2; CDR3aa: CAWSPPRTATVRELFF; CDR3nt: TGTGCCTGGAGTCCCCCCCGGACAGCCACGGTGCGGGAGCTGTTTTTT
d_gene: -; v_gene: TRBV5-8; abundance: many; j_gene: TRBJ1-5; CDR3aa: CASSLAHRNQPQHF; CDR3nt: TGTGCCAGCAGCTTGGCCCATCGCAATCAGCCCCAGCATTTT
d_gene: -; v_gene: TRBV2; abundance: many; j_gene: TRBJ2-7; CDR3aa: CASMLDRYEQYF; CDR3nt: TGTGCCAGCATGCTGGACAGATACGAGCAGTACTTC
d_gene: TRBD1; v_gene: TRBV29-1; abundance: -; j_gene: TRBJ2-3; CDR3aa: CSVLGTGVTDTQYF; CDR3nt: TGCAGCGTTTTAGGGACAGGGGTCACAGATACGCAGTATTTT
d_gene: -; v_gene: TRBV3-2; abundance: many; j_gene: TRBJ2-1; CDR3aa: CASSQDMDPSPDEQFF; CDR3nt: TGTGCCAGCAGCCAAGATATGGACCCTTCGCCGGATGAGCAGTTCTTC
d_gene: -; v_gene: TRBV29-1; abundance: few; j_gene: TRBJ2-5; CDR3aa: CSVVGRIQETQYF; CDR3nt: TGCAGCGTTGTAGGACGGATACAAGAGACCCAGTACTTC
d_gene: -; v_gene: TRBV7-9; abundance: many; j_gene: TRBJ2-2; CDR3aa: CASSLDGGDGELFF; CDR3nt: TGTGCCAGCAGCTTAGATGGTGGCGACGGGGAGCTGTTTTTT
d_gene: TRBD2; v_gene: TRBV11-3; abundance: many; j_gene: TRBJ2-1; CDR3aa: CASSLALLLAGGNYNEQFF; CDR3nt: TGTGCCAGCAGCTTAGCCCTACTACTAGCGGGAGGAAACTACAATGAGCAGTTCTTC
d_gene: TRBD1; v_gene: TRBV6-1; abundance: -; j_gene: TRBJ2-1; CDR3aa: CASATLDRGNHNEQFF; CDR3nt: TGTGCCAGCGCAACCTTAGACAGGGGAAACCACAATGAGCAGTTCTTC
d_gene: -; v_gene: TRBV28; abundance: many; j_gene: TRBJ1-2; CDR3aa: CASGFLWGNGYTF; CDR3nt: TGTGCCAGCGGATTCCTTTGGGGAAATGGCTACACCTTC
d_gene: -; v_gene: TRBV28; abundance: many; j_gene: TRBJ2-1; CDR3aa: CASSFWAEPYNEQFF; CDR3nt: TGTGCCAGCAGTTTCTGGGCGGAACCCTACAATGAGCAGTTCTTC
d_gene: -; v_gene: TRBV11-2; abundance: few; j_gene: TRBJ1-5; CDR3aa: CASSLDGTSWPQHF; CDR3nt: TGTGCCAGCAGCTTAGATGGCACCTCATGGCCCCAGCATTTT
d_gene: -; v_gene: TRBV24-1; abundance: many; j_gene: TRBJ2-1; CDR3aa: CATRPRDGYNEQFF; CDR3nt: TGTGCCACCAGGCCCCGGGACGGATACAATGAGCAGTTCTTC
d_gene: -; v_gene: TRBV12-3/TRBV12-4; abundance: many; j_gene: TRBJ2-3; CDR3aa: CASSFGHLMSTDTQYF; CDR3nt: TGTGCCAGCAGTTTCGGCCACCTAATGAGCACAGATACGCAGTATTTT
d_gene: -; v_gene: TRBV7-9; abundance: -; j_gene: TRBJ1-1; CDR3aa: CASSQDWDTEAFF; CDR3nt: TGCGCCAGCAGCCAAGATTGGGACACTGAAGCTTTCTTT
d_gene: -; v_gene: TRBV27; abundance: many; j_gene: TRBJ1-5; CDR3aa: CASSSSASQPQHF; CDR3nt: TGTGCCAGCAGTTCCTCGGCTAGTCAGCCCCAGCATTTT
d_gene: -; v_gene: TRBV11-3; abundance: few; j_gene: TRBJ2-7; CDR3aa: CASSLDGIEDEQYF; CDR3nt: TGTGCCAGCAGCTTAGACGGGATTGAGGACGAGCAGTACTTC
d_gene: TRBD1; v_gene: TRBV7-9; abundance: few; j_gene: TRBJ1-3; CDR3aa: CASSWGQGGTGNTIYF; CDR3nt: TGTGCCAGCAGCTGGGGACAGGGAGGGACTGGAAACACCATATATTTT
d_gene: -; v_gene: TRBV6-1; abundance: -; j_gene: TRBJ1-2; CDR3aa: CASKASPNYGYTF; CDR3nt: TGTGCCAGCAAGGCATCCCCTAACTATGGCTACACCTTC
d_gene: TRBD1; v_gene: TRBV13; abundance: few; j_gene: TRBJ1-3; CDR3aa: CASSRGRDRGRHTIYF; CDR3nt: TGTGCCAGCAGCAGAGGCCGGGACAGGGGGCGACACACCATATATTTT
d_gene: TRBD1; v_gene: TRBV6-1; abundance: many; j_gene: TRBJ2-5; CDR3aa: CASSGQQGAEETQYF; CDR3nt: TGTGCCAGCAGTGGTCAACAGGGGGCGGAAGAGACCCAGTACTTC
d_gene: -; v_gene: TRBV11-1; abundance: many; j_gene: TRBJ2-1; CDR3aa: CASGRLEVEQFF; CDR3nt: TGTGCCAGCGGTCGCCTGGAGGTTGAGCAGTTCTTC